This T cell receptor (beta chain) was found in a study of OX40 agonist ivuxolimab in advanced cancers. Whole-study results and caveats: In a subset of nonresponders, normalized T-cell clonal expansion was also low.

Germline V lookup: CDR1 SGHDT, CDR2 YYEEEE. The CDR3 totals 13 residues. Trimming cost V 0 bases and J 5 bases, with 6 bases left between them. The protocol was immunoSEQ multiplex PCR, while the TCRdb copy is restricted to in-frame clones and leaves out a portion. The data show some 19,000 clones, about 70% seen once. This clone was counted a single time. As yet, its antigen is unknown. This receptor was identified in an adult with an advanced solid tumor such as melanoma, head and neck, liver or kidney cancer. This sequence joins TRBV5-6 and TRBJ2-1; D is ambiguous. The material was CD4+ or CD8+ T cells sorted from blood, obtained in a trial of the OX40 agonist ivuxolimab. The CDR3 nucleotides read TGTGCCAGCAGCTTGGTGGATCACAATGAGCAGTTCTTC. Translating gives CASSLVDHNEQFF. Filled out from reference TRBV5-6 and TRBJ2-1, the complete variable domain reads DAGVTQSPTHLIKTRGQQVTLRCSPKSGHDTVSWYQQALGQGPQFIFQYYEEEERQRGNFPDRFSGHQFPNYSSELNVNALLLGDSALYLCASSLVDHNEQFFGPGTRLTVL.